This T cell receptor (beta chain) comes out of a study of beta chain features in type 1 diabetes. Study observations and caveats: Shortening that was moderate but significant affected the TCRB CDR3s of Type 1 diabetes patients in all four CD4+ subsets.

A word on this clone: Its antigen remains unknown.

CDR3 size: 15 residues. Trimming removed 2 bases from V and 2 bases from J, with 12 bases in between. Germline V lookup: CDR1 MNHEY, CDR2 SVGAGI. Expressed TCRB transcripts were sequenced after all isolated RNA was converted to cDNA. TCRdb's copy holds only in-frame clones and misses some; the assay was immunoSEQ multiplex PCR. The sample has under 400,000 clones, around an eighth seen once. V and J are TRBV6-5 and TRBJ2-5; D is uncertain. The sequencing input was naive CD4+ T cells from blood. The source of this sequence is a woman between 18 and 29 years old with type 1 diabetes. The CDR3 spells CASSYRFAAQETQYF. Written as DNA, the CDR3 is TGTGCCAGCAGTTACAGGTTCGCGGCTCAAGAGACCCAGTACTTC.